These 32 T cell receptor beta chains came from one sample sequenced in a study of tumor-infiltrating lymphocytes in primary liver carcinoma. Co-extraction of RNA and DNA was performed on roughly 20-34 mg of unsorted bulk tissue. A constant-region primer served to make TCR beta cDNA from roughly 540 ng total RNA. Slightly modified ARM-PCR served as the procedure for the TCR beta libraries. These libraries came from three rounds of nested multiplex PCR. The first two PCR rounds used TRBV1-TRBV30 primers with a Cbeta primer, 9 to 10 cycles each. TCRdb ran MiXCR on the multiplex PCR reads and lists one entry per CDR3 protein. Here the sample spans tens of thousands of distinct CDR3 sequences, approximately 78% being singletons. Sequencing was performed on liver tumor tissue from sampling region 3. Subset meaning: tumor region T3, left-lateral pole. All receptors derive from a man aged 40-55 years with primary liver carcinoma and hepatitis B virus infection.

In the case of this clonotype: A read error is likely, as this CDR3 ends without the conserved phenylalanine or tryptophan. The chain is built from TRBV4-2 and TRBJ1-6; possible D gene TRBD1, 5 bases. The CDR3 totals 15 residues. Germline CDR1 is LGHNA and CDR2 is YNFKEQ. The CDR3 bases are TGTACCAGCAGCCAAGACCTGGAGGGGACTTCACCCCTCCACTAT. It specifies CTSSQDLEGTSPLHY.

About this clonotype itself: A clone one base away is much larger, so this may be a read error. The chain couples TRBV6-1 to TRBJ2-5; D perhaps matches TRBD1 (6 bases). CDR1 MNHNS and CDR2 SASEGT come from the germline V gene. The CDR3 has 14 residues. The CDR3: CAISERGQSSTQYF. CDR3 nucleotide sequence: TGTGCCATCAGTGAACGCGGACAGTCTTCTACCCAGTACTTC.

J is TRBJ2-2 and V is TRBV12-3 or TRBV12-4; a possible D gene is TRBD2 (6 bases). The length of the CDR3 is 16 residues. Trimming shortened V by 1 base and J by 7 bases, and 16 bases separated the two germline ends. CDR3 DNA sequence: TGTGCCAGCAGTTTAGTGCTAACGGGAGTATTCGGGGAGCTGTTTTTT. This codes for CASSLVLTGVFGELFF.

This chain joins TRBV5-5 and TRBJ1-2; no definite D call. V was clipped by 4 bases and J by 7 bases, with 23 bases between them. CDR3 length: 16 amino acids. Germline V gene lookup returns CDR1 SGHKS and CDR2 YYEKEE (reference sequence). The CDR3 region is CASSLRPAIGILGYTF. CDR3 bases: TGTGCCAGCAGCCTTCGACCAGCTATTGGAATACTTGGCTACACCTTC.

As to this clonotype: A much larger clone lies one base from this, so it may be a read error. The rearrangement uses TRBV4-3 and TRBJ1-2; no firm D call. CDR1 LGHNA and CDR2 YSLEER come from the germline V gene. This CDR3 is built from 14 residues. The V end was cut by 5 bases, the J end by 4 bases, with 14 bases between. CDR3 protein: CASSAELEFYGYTF. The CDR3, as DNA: TGCGCCAGCAGCGCTGAGTTGGAGTTCTATGGCTACACCTTC.

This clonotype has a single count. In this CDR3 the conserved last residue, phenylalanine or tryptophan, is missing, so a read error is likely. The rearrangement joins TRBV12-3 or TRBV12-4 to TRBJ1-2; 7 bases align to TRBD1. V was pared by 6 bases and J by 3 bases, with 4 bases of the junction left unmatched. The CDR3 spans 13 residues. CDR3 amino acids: CASSRTGDYGYTL. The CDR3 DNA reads TGTGCCAGCAGCCGTACAGGGGACTATGGCTACACCTTG.

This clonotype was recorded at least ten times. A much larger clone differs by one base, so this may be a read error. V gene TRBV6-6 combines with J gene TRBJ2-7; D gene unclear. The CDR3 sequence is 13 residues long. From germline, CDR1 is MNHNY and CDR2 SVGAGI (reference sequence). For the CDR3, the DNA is TGTGCCAGCAGTTATCCAGAGGCAAACGAGCGGTACTTC. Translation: CASSYPEANERYF.

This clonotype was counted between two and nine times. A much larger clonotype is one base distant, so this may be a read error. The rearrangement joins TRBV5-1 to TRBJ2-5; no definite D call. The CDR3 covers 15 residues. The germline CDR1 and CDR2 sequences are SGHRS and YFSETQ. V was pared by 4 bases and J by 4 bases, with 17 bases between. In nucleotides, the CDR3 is TGCGCCAGCAGCCTACAGCCCCTTGGCCGAGAGACCCAGTACTTC. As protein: CASSLQPLGRETQYF.

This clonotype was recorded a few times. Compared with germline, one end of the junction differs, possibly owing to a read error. CDR3: CANSLGGATLSSYNEQFF. CDR3 sequence (DNA): TGTGCCAACAGCTTAGGGGGGGCGACCCTGAGCTCCTACAATGAGCAGTTCTTC. The V and J genes are TRBV5-4 and TRBJ2-1, with a tentative D call TRBD2 (7 bases). Germline-derived CDR1 and CDR2 are SGHNT and YYREEE (reference sequence). The CDR3 has 18 amino acids.

CDR3 amino acids: CAIRIGDEQFF. The CDR3 coding sequence is TGTGCCATCAGAATCGGGGATGAGCAGTTCTTC. V and J are TRBV6-2 or TRBV6-3 and TRBJ2-7, with a weak D call TRBD2 (5 bases). The better agreement between TRBJ2-1 and the DNA end casts doubt on the J call. CDR3 length equals 11 residues. Germline V gene sequence: CDR1 MNHEY, CDR2 SVGEGT.

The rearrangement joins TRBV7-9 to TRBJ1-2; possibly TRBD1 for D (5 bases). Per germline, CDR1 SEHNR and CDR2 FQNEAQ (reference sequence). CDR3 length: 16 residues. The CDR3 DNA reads TGTGCTGACAGCCCCGAGGGCAGGCTGTCCCAGTATGGCTACACCTTC. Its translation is CADSPEGRLSQYGYTF.

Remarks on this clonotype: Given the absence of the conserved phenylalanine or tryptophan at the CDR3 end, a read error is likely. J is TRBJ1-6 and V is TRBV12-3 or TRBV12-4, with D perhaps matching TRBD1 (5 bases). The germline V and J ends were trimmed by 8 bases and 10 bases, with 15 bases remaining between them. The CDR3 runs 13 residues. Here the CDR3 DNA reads TGTGCCAGCTCCGATAGGGACGACTCACCCCTCCACTCT. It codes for CASSDRDDSPLHS.

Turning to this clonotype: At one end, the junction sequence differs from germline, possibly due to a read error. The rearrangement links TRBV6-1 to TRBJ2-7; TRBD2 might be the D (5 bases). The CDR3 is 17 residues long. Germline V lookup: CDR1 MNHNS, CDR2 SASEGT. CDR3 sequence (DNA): TGTGCCAGCAGTGATTGGGTAAGCCCTCACCCCGAGGGCGAGCAATACTTC. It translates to CASSDWVSPHPEGEQYF.

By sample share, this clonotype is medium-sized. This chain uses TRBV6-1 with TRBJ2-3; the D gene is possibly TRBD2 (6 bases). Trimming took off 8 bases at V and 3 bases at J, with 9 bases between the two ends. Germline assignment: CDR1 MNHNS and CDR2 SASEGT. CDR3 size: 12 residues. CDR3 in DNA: TGTGCCAGCCGGGGGTGGACAGATACGCAGTATTTT. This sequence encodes CASRGWTDTQYF.

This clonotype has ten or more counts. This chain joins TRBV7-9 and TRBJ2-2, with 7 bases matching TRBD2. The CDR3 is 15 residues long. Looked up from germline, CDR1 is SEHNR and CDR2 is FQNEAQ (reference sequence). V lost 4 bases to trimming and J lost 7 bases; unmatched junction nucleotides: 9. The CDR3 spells CASSSPGGSGGELFF. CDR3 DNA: TGTGCCAGCAGCTCGCCGGGGGGAAGCGGCGGGGAGCTGTTTTTT.

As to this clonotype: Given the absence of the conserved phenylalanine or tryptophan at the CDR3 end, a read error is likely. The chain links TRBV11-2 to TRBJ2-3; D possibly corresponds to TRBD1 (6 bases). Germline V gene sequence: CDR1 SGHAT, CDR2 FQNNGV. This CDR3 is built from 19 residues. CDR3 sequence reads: CASSVRDTAKIVIPDTQYL. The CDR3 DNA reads TGTGCCAGCAGCGTCAGGGACACGGCCAAGATAGTAATACCAGATACACAGTATCTT.

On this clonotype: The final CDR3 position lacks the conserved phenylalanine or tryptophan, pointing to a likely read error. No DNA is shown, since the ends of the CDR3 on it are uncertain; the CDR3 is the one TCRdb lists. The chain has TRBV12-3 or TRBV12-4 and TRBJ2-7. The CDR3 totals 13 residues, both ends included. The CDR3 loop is CASSPRLTYEQYL.

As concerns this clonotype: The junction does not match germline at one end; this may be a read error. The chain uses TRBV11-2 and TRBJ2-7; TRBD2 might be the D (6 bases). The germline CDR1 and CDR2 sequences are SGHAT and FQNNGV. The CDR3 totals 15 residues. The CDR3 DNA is TGTGCCAGCAGCGGGGGACTGGGAGTTGTGCACGAACAGTACTTC. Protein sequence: CASSGGLGVVHEQYF.

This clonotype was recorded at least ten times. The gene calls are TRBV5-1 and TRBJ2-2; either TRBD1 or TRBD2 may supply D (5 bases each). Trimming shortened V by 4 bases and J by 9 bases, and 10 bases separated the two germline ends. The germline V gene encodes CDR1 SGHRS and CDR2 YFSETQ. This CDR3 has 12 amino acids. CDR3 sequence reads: CASSKRGRELFF. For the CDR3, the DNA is TGCGCCAGCAGCAAACGGGGCAGGGAGCTGTTTTTT.

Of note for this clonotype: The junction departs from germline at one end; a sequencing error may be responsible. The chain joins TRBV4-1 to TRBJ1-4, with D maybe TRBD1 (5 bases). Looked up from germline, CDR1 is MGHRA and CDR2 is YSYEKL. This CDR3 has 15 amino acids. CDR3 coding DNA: TGCGCCAGCAGCCACGTGGGACTAGGCGGTGAAAAACTGTCTTTT. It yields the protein CASSHVGLGGEKLSF.

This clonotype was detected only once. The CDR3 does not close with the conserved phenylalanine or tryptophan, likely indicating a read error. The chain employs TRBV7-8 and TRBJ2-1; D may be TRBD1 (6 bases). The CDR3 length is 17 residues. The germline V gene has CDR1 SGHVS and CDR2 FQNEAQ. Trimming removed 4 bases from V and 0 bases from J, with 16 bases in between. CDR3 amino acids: CASSSLGIGGSYNEQFL. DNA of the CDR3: TGTGCCAGCAGCTCCCTTGGGATAGGGGGCTCCTACAATGAGCAGTTCCTC.

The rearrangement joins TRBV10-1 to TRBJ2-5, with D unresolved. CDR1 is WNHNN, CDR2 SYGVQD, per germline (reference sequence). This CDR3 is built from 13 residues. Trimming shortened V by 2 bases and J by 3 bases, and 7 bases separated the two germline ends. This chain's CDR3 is CASSEHVEETQYF. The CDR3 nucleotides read TGCGCCAGCAGTGAGCACGTGGAAGAGACCCAGTACTTC.

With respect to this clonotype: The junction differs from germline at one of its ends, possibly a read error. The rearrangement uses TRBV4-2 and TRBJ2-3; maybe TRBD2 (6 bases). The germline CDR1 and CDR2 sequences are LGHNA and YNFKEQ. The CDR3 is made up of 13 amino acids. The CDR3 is CASSQDLDGRQYF. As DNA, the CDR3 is TGTGCCAGCAGTCAAGATTTGGACGGGAGGCAGTATTTT.

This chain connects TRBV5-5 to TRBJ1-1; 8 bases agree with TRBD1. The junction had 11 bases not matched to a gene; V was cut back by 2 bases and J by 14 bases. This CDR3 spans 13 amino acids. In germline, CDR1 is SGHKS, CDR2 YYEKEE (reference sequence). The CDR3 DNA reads TGTGCCAGCAGCTTAGACAGGGGCACTGAAACATTCTTT. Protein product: CASSLDRGTETFF.

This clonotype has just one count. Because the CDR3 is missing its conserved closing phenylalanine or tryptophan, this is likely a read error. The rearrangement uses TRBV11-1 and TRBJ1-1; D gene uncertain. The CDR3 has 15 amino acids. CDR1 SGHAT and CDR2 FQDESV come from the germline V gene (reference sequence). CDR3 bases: TGTTCCAGCAGCGCCGGACTCAGTATGATCACTGGAGCTTTCTTA. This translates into CSSSAGLSMITGAFL.

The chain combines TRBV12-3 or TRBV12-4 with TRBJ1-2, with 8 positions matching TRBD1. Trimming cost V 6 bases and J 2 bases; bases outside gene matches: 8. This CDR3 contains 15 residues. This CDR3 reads CASSLMQGANYGYTF. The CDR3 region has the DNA TGTGCCAGCAGCCTCATGCAGGGGGCAAACTATGGCTACACCTTC.

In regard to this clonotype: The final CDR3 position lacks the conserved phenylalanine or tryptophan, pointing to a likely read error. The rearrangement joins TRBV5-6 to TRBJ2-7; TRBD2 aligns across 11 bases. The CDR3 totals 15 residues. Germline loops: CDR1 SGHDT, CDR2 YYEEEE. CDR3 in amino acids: CASSFMTSGTYEQYL. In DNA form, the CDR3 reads TGTGCTAGCAGCTTCATGACTAGCGGGACGTACGAGCAGTACTTG.

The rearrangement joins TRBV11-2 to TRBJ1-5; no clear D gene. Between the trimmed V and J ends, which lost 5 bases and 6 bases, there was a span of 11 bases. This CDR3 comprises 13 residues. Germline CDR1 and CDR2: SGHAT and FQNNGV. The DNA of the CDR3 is TGTGCCAGCAGCCAGCAGAATAGTCAGCCCCAGCATTTT. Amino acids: CASSQQNSQPQHF.

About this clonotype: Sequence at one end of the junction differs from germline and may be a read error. Here the CDR3 reads CAITKRPGLAGGFFYEQYF. CDR3 in DNA: TGTGCCATCACCAAACGACCGGGACTAGCGGGAGGGTTCTTCTACGAGCAGTATTTC. The V and J genes are TRBV10-3 and TRBJ2-7; TRBD2 aligns across 16 bases. The germline gives CDR1 ENHRY, CDR2 SYGVKD. The CDR3 sequence is 19 residues long.

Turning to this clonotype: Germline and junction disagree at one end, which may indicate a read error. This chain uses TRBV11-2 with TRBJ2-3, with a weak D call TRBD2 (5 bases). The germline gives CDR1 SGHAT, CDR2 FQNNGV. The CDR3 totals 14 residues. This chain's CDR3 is CASSLEGGTNTQYF. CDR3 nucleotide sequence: TGCGCCAGCAGCTTAGAAGGAGGCACAAATACGCAGTATTTT.

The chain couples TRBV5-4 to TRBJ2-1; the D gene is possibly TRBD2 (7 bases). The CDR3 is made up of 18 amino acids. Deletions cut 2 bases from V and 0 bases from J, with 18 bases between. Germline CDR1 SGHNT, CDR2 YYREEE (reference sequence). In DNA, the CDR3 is TGTGCCAGCAGCTTAGGGGGGGCGGCCCAGAACTCCTACAATGAGCAGTTCTTC. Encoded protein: CASSLGGAAQNSYNEQFF.

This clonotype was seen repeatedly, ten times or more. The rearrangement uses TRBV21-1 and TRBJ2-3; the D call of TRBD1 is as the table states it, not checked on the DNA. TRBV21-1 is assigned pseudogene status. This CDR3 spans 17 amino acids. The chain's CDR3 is CASSKVQDRGRLDTQYF. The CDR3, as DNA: TGTGCCAGCAGCAAAGTTCAGGACAGGGGGCGGTTGGATACGCAGTATTTT.